One and the same sample provided the 27 T cell receptor beta chains below, sequenced in a study of a mutant IDH1 vaccine in newly diagnosed glioma. Time point specified: week 11, during vaccination. Topical imiquimod was applied with each vaccine dose, which held 300 ug of mutant IDH1 20-mer peptide. Sequenced by immunoSEQ multiplex PCR; TCRdb stores in-frame clones only, minus some. The sample contains 40,000 or so clones, roughly 84% of which appear only once. These receptors have no identified antigens. Here the sequenced sample was PBMCs, taken from a glioma patient whose treatment included an IDH1 peptide vaccine. The receptors were gathered from a middle-aged man with glioma.

The chain combines TRBV7-9 with TRBJ1-1; 7 nucleotides line up with TRBD1. Germline CDR1 is SEHNR and CDR2 is FQNEAQ (reference sequence). There are 15 residues in the CDR3. The V and J ends lost 5 bases and 0 bases, in that order; junction bases with no gene match: 6. The CDR3 nucleotides read TGTGCCAGCAGCAACCAGGGGGGACTGAACACTGAAGCTTTCTTT. It translates to CASSNQGGLNTEAFF.

J is TRBJ2-5 and V is TRBV7-9; the D gene could be TRBD1 or TRBD2 (5 bases each). Germline V gene data show CDR1 as SEHNR and CDR2 as FQNEAQ (reference sequence). V was clipped by 8 bases and J by 2 bases, with 15 bases between them. This CDR3 region has 14 residues. The CDR3 DNA reads TGTGCCAGCGGGCTCCGGGACGGGCAAGAGACCCAGTACTTC. This gives the protein CASGLRDGQETQYF.

The rearrangement joins TRBV19 to TRBJ2-7; D possibly matches TRBD1 or TRBD2 (5 bases each). The CDR3 is 12 residues long. V dropped 10 bases and J dropped 6 bases, with 16 bases sitting between them. Germline values: CDR1 LNHDA, CDR2 SQIVND (reference sequence). The CDR3 region has the DNA TGTGCCAATGGTCAGGGAGCGAGCGAGCAGTACTTC. Translated, it gives CANGQGASEQYF. Full variable domain (rest looked up from reference TRBV19 and TRBJ2-7): DGGITQSPKYLFRKEGQNVTLSCEQNLNHDAMYWYRQDPGQGLRLIYYSQIVNDFQKGDIAEGYSVSREKKESFPLTVTSAQKNPTAFYLCANGQGASEQYFGPGTRLTVT.

The chain uses TRBV27 and TRBJ2-7; 9 bases agree with TRBD2. This CDR3 has 15 amino acids. The trim removed 6 bases at V and 4 bases at J, leaving 10 bases unmatched. Germline CDR1 and CDR2: MNHEY and SMNVEV (reference sequence). The CDR3 protein is CASSKTGTSRYEQYF. The CDR3 region has the DNA TGTGCCAGCAGCAAAACCGGGACTAGCAGATACGAGCAGTACTTC.

This clone showed up just once. V usage is TRBV6-1 and J usage is TRBJ2-3; 7 nucleotides agree with TRBD2. With 10 bases clipped from V and 2 bases from J, the junction kept 9 bases outside the gene matches. The length of the CDR3 is 14 residues. The germline CDR1 and CDR2 sequences are MNHNS and SASEGT. CDR3 amino acids: CATKWEGHTDTQYF. CDR3 in DNA: TGTGCCACGAAATGGGAGGGCCACACAGATACGCAGTATTTT.

The chain joins TRBV5-1 to TRBJ1-5; 10 bases agree with TRBD1. The CDR3 runs to 15 residues. Germline V CDR1 and CDR2: SGHRS, YFSETQ. J lost 1 base, V lost 3 bases, and 1 base had no gene match. The CDR3 protein is CASSSGQGSNQPQHF. DNA for the CDR3: TGCGCCAGCAGCTCGGGACAGGGGAGCAATCAGCCCCAGCATTTT.

The chain couples TRBV19 to TRBJ1-3; D ambiguous. V lost 6 bases and J 0 bases, leaving 18 bases between the germline ends. The CDR3 runs to 17 residues. CDR1 is LNHDA and CDR2 is SQIVND in the germline V gene (reference sequence). The CDR3 region has the DNA TGTGCCAGTAGCGCCGGGGTACGATCAGTCTCTGGAAACACCATATATTTT. Translated, it gives CASSAGVRSVSGNTIYF.

V usage is TRBV29-1 and J usage is TRBJ1-2, with a possible D match to TRBD1 (5 bases). Germline V gene sequence: CDR1 SQVTM, CDR2 ANQGSEA. This CDR3 comprises 12 residues. Trimming removed 0 bases from V and 8 bases from J, with 10 bases in between. The CDR3 nucleotides read TGCAGCGTTGAAGAGGGCGCAGGGGGCTACACCTTC. Translating it yields CSVEEGAGGYTF.

The chain uses TRBV6-6 and TRBJ1-5; D is perhaps TRBD1 (6 bases). CDR3 size: 14 residues. With 0 bases removed from V and 5 bases from J, the gap between germline ends came to 8 bases. The germline V gene encodes CDR1 MNHNY and CDR2 SVGAGI (reference sequence). The CDR3 here is CASSYSTGYQPQHF. The CDR3 DNA reads as TGTGCCAGCAGTTACTCGACAGGTTATCAGCCCCAGCATTTT.

The CDR3, as DNA: TGTGCCAGCTCACCACCGTGGGAGATTAGCACAGATACGCAGTATTTT. It codes for CASSPPWEISTDTQYF. The chain recombines TRBV18 with TRBJ2-3; D is possibly TRBD2 (5 bases). With 0 bases removed from V and 0 bases from J, the gap between germline ends came to 10 bases. CDR1 is KGHSH and CDR2 is LQKENI in the germline V gene. The CDR3 runs to 16 residues.

The V gene is TRBV6-4, the J gene TRBJ1-2; a possible D gene is TRBD1 (5 bases). Trimming left V 4 bases short and J 7 bases short, with 7 bases between. Germline V gives CDR1 MRHNA, CDR2 SNTAGT. There are 11 residues in the CDR3. In DNA form, the CDR3 reads TGTGCCAGCAGTGGAGGGACTGGCTACACCTTC. Protein product: CASSGGTGYTF.

This clone is categorized as medium-sized (0.01 to 0.1%). The rearrangement uses TRBV5-1 and TRBJ1-1, with D perhaps matching TRBD1 (5 bases). The V gene lost 3 bases and the J gene lost 1 base, with 13 bases spanning the gap. Germline-derived CDR1 and CDR2 are SGHRS and YFSETQ. This CDR3 region has 15 residues. CDR3 bases: TGCGCCAGCAGCTGGGGGAGTTATACGAACACTGAAGCTTTCTTT. Translating gives CASSWGSYTNTEAFF.

This sequence joins TRBV28 and TRBJ2-4; TRBD1 might be the D (6 bases). This CDR3 has 14 residues. With 3 bases removed from V and 9 bases from J, the gap between germline ends came to 15 bases. In germline, CDR1 is MDHEN, CDR2 SYDVKM. The CDR3 bases are TGTGCCAGCAGTTTGGGTGAGGCCAGGGGCATTCAGTACTTC. As protein: CASSLGEARGIQYF.

The chain has TRBV29-1 and TRBJ2-5, with TRBD1 matching over 10 bases. V shed 7 bases and J 4 bases; nucleotides not matched to a gene: 6. From germline, CDR1 is SQVTM and CDR2 ANQGSEA. CDR3 length equals 13 residues. In nucleotides, the CDR3 is TGCAGCGCCCGACAGGGGGCGGGAGAGACCCAGTACTTC. Its protein product is CSARQGAGETQYF.

The chain combines TRBV7-2 with TRBJ2-3; 7 bases fit TRBD1. The CDR3 is 13 amino acids. J gave up 4 bases and V 5 bases, and 3 bases lay outside the gene matches. Germline V gives CDR1 SGHTA, CDR2 FQGNSA. The CDR3 sequence is CASSITGADTQYF. Here the CDR3 DNA reads TGTGCCAGCAGCATAACAGGGGCAGATACGCAGTATTTT.

This sequence joins TRBV14 and TRBJ2-7; tentative D call: TRBD2 (5 bases). Per germline, CDR1 SGHDN and CDR2 FVKESK. V was pared by 0 bases and J by 3 bases, with 15 bases between. The CDR3 is made up of 16 amino acids. CDR3 amino acids: CASSQDHEGAIYEQYF. DNA for the CDR3: TGTGCCAGCAGCCAAGATCACGAGGGAGCGATCTACGAGCAGTACTTC.

J is TRBJ2-7 and V is TRBV20-1; D is unclear. The germline V gene has CDR1 DFQATT and CDR2 SNEGSKA (reference sequence). CDR3 length equals 10 residues. V lost 6 bases to trimming and J lost 3 bases, with 6 bases between them. The CDR3 nucleotides are TGCAGTGCCCCAATCTACGAGCAGTACTTC. It codes for CSAPIYEQYF.

The chain recombines TRBV6-1 with TRBJ2-7; D is unresolved. Trimming cost V 10 bases and J 1 base, with 14 bases left between them. Looked up from germline, CDR1 is MNHNS and CDR2 is SASEGT. The CDR3 covers 13 residues. CDR3 amino acids: CATTRLGSYEQYF. CDR3 sequence (DNA): TGTGCCACCACCCGACTGGGGTCCTACGAGCAGTACTTC.

The chain carries TRBV19 and TRBJ1-1; a possible D gene is TRBD1 (6 bases). The CDR3 runs 11 residues. The germline V gene has CDR1 LNHDA and CDR2 SQIVND (reference sequence). Between the trimmed V and J ends, which lost 4 bases and 6 bases, there was a span of 6 bases. CDR3 sequence: CASSTGAEAFF. CDR3 DNA: TGTGCCAGTAGTACAGGGGCTGAAGCTTTCTTT.

CDR3 loop: CASSGQGPITGQPQHF. CDR3 nucleotide sequence: TGTGCCAGCTCGGGACAGGGGCCCATTACAGGCCAGCCCCAGCATTTT. J is TRBJ1-5 and V is TRBV2; 10 bases agree with TRBD1. V was clipped by 8 bases and J by 7 bases; unmatched bases: 14. Germline V gives CDR1 SNHLY, CDR2 FYNNEI. This CDR3 comprises 16 residues.

This chain joins TRBV6-5 and TRBJ2-7; possible D gene TRBD2, 5 bases. Germline V gene data show CDR1 as MNHEY and CDR2 as SVGAGI. The CDR3 covers 14 residues. Trimming pared 6 bases from V and 5 bases from J, leaving 17 bases between. The chain's CDR3 is CASSPTGNPHEQYF. CDR3 DNA: TGTGCCAGCAGCCCTACGGGGAATCCCCACGAGCAGTACTTC.

The rearrangement links TRBV6-6 to TRBJ1-3; tentatively, D is TRBD1 (6 bases). Germline V gene data show CDR1 as MNHNY and CDR2 as SVGAGI (reference sequence). The CDR3 is 16 amino acids. V shed 6 bases and J shed 3 bases, with 18 bases lying between them. The CDR3 loop is CASSPRVGARGNTIYF. In DNA, the CDR3 is TGTGCCAGCAGCCCCCGGGTGGGGGCTCGTGGAAACACCATATATTTT.

A single count supports this clone. The germline gene is not matched at one end of the junction; a read error may be the cause. The rearrangement joins TRBV7-7 to TRBJ2-2; the match to TRBD1 covers 12 bases. Germline CDR1 reads SSHAT; CDR2 reads FNYEAQ (reference sequence). There are 16 residues in the CDR3. Here the CDR3 reads CASSQDGTGGVGELFF. The CDR3 DNA reads as TGTGCTAGCAGCCAAGATGGGACAGGGGGCGTCGGGGAGCTGTTTTTT.

The gene calls are TRBV29-1 and TRBJ2-3; TRBD1 agrees at 9 bases. The trim removed 4 bases at V and 1 base at J, leaving 0 bases unmatched. The length of the CDR3 is 13 residues. Germline V gene data show CDR1 as SQVTM and CDR2 as ANQGSEA. In DNA, the CDR3 is TGCAGCGTTGGGACAGGGGGCACAGATACGCAGTATTTT. Protein sequence: CSVGTGGTDTQYF.

The V and J genes are TRBV5-1 and TRBJ2-7; 12 nucleotides match TRBD1. The germline CDR1 and CDR2 sequences are SGHRS and YFSETQ. V trimming: 0 bases; J trimming: 5 bases; junction bases outside the gene matches: 6. CDR3 length equals 16 residues. CDR3 sequence: CASSLGVGTGGDEQYF. In DNA form, the CDR3 reads TGCGCCAGCAGCTTGGGTGTCGGGACAGGGGGCGACGAGCAGTACTTC. Using reference TRBV5-1 and TRBJ2-7 for the parts outside the CDR3, the full variable domain is KAGVTQTPRYLIKTRGQQVTLSCSPISGHRSVSWYQQTPGQGLQFLFEYFSETQRNKGNFPGRFSGRQFSNSRSEMNVSTLELGDSALYLCASSLGVGTGGDEQYFGPGTRLTVT.

This clone has just one count. The rearrangement uses TRBV27 and TRBJ2-7; 8 nucleotides agree with TRBD2. After removal of 10 bases from V and 3 bases from J, the junction contained 8 bases not matched to a gene. The length of the CDR3 is 13 residues. Germline CDR1 MNHEY, CDR2 SMNVEV (reference sequence). CDR3 protein: CATRRSGSYEQYF. DNA of the CDR3: TGTGCCACCCGACGGAGCGGGAGCTACGAGCAGTACTTC.

The chain employs TRBV19 and TRBJ2-2, with D perhaps assigned TRBD1 or TRBD2 (5 bases each). Between the trimmed V and J ends, which lost 6 bases and 7 bases, there was a span of 15 bases. CDR3 length: 14 residues. Germline loops: CDR1 LNHDA, CDR2 SQIVND (reference sequence). CDR3 sequence reads: CASRGDRGFGELFF. CDR3 sequence (DNA): TGTGCCAGTAGGGGGGACCGCGGGTTCGGGGAGCTGTTTTTT.